The sample holds one count of the clone carrying this T cell receptor beta chain. No antigen is known for it. This record comes from a study of shared clonotypes between healthy human individuals. Positive CCR7 selection of CD45RO-negative cells yielded the naive CD8 cells, and terminally differentiated effector memory CD45RA+ cells were excluded. Deep-level assay runs were performed. TCRdb's copy holds only in-frame clones and misses some; the assay was immunoSEQ multiplex PCR. This sample carries some 2,100,000 clones, approximately 94% of them seen once, and the ten largest clones take roughly 1.7%. Notes on the study in general: Compared with clonotypes that all four donors shared, non-shared clonotypes had lower generation probabilities.

V was pared by 1 base and J by 3 bases, with 10 bases between. Germline lookup yields CDR1 PRHDT and CDR2 FYEKMQ (reference sequence). This CDR3 is 14 amino acids long. The sequence was obtained from a man aged 18-30 years in good health. Some clones in this sample may be carry-over from other donors' samples. This chain links TRBV13 with TRBJ2-7; D possibly corresponds to TRBD2 (5 bases). The sequenced sample was naive CD8+ T cells from PBMCs. CDR3 DNA: TGTGCCAGCAGCTTAGAGGGAGATGTCTACGAGCAGTACTTC. Protein sequence: CASSLEGDVYEQYF.